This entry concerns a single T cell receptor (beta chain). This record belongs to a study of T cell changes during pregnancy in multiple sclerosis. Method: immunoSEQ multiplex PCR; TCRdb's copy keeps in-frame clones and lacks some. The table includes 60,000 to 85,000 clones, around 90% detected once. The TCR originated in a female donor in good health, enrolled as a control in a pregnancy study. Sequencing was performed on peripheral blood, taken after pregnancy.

CDR3 bases: TGTGCCAGTACCGAGGACAGGTTAAACCAGCCCCAGCATTTT. Its protein product is CASTEDRLNQPQHF. The chain carries TRBV19 and TRBJ1-5, with 7 bases fitting TRBD1. Germline V gives CDR1 LNHDA, CDR2 SQIVND (reference sequence). The CDR3 loop spans 14 amino acids. V was pared by 7 bases and J by 7 bases, with 10 bases of the junction left unmatched.